These T cell receptor beta chains were read from a single sample in a study of blood T cell dynamics during melanoma immunotherapy. Data came from immunoSEQ multiplex PCR; TCRdb stores just in-frame clones and leaves some out. Counted here are 8,000 to 10,000 clones, approximately 90% occurring once; the ten biggest clones make up approximately 30%. The sequenced sample was blood, obtained from a patient treated with checkpoint blockade. These receptors were collected from a human donor with melanoma. Both conserved end residues are trimmed from each CDR3. Each record gives: clone size, V gene, J gene, CDR3 protein. Clone size, where shown, is once, few, many, or a class for clones that have expanded.

.,TRBV9,TRBJ2-3,ASSLRGAWTDTQY
.,TRBV15,TRBJ2-7,ATSRGRPSYEQY
.,TRBV5-1,TRBJ2-7,ASSFLWTSGRAATYEQY
.,TRBV27,TRBJ2-7,ASTLGGRAGEQY
.,TRBV28,TRBJ2-3,ASSLRGGDTQY
.,TRBV11-1,TRBJ1-4,ASSAQRQRGKLF
.,TRBV9,TRBJ1-2,ASSPGGDGGYT
.,TRBV4-2,TRBJ2-2,ASSQEGSSFDTGELF
few,TRBV27,TRBJ2-7,ASSLAVAGSSEQY
.,TRBV6-5,TRBJ1-2,ASTRTGNYGYT
once,TRBV11-2,TRBJ1-1,AGSADRNTEAF
.,TRBV19,TRBJ2-3,ASATSGASTDTQY
.,TRBV28,TRBJ1-4,ASSLWRVANEKLF
.,TRBV28,TRBJ2-5,ASNEVATSQETQY
.,TRBV5-1,TRBJ2-5,ASSLAGGATRQTQY
.,TRBV5-1,TRBJ2-1,ASRTGPLSSYNEQF
once,TRBV7-9,TRBJ2-3,ASSPAAGDTQY
few,TRBV5-5,TRBJ2-7,ASSLVPGQGTEQY
.,TRBV5-6,TRBJ1-2,ASSVTGYYGYT
.,TRBV9,TRBJ2-3,ASSPGAGGRDTQY
.,TRBV30,TRBJ2-3,AWSPGLADPTDTQY
.,TRBV6-6,TRBJ2-4,ASSLGWAKNIQY
once,TRBV13,TRBJ2-5,ASSQEGRQY
.,TRBV7-2,TRBJ2-3,ASSRKAGRTDTQY
.,TRBV6-1,TRBJ1-4,ASLPGPATNEKLF
.,TRBV9,TRBJ2-2,ASDWRSGELF
.,TRBV7-8,TRBJ2-5,ASSAREGRETQY
.,TRBV2,TRBJ1-1,ASKGDSWNTEAF
.,TRBV9,TRBJ1-1,APPSTEAF
.,TRBV6-5,TRBJ2-7,ASSYQTGTLDEQY
.,TRBV5-1,TRBJ2-3,ASGGASGADTQY
once,TRBV19,TRBJ2-7,ASSAVGGAYEQY
.,TRBV2,TRBJ2-7,AGAKREGTYEQY
.,TRBV7-9,TRBJ2-7,ASSLLYEQY
.,TRBV5-8,TRBJ1-1,ASSLGQAAGTEAF
.,TRBV30,TRBJ2-1,AWSVGSSYNEQF
.,TRBV4-3,TRBJ1-1,ASSPRDTEAF
once,TRBV5-4,TRBJ1-4,ASSPVRGGNEKLF
.,TRBV28,.,ASSFHHLIYEQY
.,TRBV7-9,TRBJ1-2,ASSPDGDYGYT
.,TRBV5-6,TRBJ1-4,ASSTADEKLF
.,TRBV5-8,TRBJ2-7,ASRLIQTYEQY
.,TRBV5-1,TRBJ2-7,ASSLPPREQY
few,TRBV5-1,TRBJ2-7,ASSLVVGQPYEQY
.,TRBV28,TRBJ2-3,ASRTGTSTDTQY
.,TRBV6-1,TRBJ2-7,ASSERVGRGEQY
.,TRBV5-1,TRBJ2-5,ASSTGGLQQETQY
.,TRBV6-5,TRBJ2-1,ASSSAEGGPYNEQF
.,TRBV2,TRBJ2-7,ASSDRGGEQY
.,TRBV10-3,TRBJ1-5,AISESANSNQPQH
.,TRBV4-2,TRBJ2-1,ASSQVGSGSGEQF
.,TRBV11-2,TRBJ1-5,ASSLWKRQPQH